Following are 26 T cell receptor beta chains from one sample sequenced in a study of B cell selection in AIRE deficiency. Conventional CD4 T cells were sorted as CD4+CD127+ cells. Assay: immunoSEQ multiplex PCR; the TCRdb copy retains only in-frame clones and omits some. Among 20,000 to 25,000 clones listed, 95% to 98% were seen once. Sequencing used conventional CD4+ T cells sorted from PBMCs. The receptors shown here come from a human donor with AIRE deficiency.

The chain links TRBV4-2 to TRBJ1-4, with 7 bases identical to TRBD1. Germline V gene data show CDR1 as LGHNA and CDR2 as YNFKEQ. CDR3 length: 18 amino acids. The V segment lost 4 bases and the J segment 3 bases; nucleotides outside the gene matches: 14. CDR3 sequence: CASSRIRPGGVSNEKLFF. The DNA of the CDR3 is TGTGCCAGCAGCCGCATACGGCCAGGGGGTGTATCTAATGAAAAACTGTTTTTT.

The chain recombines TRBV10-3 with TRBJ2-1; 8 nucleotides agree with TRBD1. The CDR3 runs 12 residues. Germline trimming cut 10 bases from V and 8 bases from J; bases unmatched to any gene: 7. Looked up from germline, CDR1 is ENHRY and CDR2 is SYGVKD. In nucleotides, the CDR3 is TGTGCCACCAGGGGGCAATTGGATGAGCAGTTCTTC. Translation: CATRGQLDEQFF.

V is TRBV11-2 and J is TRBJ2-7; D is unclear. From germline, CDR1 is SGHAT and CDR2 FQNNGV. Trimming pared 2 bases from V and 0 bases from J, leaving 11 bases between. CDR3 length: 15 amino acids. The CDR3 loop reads CASSLLRTFSYEQYF. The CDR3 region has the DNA TGTGCCAGCAGCTTACTCCGGACCTTCTCCTACGAGCAGTACTTC. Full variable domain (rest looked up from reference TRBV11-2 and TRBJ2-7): EAGVAQSPRYKIIEKRQSVAFWCNPISGHATLYWYQQILGQGPKLLIQFQNNGVVDDSQLPKDRFSAERLKGVDSTLKIQPAKLEDSAVYLCASSLLRTFSYEQYFGPGTRLTVT.

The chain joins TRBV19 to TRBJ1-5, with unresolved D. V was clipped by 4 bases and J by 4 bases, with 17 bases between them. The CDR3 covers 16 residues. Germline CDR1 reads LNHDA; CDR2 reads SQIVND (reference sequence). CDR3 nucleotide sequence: TGTGCCAGTAGTACTCTCCGGACGATCGGGAATCAGCCCCAGCATTTT. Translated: CASSTLRTIGNQPQHF.

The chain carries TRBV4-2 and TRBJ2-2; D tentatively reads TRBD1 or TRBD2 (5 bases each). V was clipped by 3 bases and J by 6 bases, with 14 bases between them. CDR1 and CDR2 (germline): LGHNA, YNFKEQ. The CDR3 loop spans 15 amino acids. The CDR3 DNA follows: TGTGCCAGCAGCCAGGGGGACCGGAAGGCCGGGGAGCTGTTTTTT. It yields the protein CASSQGDRKAGELFF.

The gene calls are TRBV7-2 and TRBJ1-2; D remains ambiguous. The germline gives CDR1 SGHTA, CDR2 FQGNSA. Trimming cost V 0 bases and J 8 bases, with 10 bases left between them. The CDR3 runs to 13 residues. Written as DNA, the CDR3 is TGTGCCAGCAGCTTAGCTGAAGGGAAGGGCTACACCTTC. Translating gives CASSLAEGKGYTF.

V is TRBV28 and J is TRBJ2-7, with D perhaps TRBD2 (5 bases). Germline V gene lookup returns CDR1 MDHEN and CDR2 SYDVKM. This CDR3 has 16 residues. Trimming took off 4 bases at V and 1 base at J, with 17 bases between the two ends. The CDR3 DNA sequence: TGTGCCAGCAGTTCCTGGGCGGGTGCTGATTCCTACGAGCAGTACTTC. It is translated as CASSSWAGADSYEQYF.

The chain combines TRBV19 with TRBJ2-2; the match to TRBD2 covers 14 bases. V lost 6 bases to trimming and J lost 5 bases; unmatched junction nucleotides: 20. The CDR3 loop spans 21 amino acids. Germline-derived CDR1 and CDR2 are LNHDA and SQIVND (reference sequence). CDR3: CASRHMGRLAGGLVWTGELFF. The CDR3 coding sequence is TGTGCCAGTAGGCACATGGGCCGACTAGCGGGAGGGTTAGTGTGGACCGGGGAGCTGTTTTTT.

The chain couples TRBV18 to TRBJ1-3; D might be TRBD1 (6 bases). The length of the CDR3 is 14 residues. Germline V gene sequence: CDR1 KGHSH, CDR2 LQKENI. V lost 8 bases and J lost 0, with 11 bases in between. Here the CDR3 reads CASRDKSSGNTIYF. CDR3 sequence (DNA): TGTGCCAGCCGGGACAAGAGCTCTGGAAACACCATATATTTT.

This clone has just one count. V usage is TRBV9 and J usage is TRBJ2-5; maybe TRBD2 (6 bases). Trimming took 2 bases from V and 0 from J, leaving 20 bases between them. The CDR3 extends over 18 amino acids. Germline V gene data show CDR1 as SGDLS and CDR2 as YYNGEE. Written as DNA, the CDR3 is TGTGCCAGCAGCGTTGTGTCGGGGAGCGGGCTCTACCAAGAGACCCAGTACTTC. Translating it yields CASSVVSGSGLYQETQYF. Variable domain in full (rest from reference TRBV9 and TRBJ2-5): DSGVTQTPKHLITATGQRVTLRCSPRSGDLSVYWYQQSLDQGLQFLIQYYNGEERAKGNILERFSAQQFPDLHSELNLSSLELGDSALYFCASSVVSGSGLYQETQYFGPGTRLLVL.

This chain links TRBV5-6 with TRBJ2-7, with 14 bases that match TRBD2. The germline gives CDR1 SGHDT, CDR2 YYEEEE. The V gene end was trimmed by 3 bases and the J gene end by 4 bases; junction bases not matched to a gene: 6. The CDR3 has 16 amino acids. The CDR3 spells CASSSRTSGRWYEQYF. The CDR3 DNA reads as TGTGCCAGCAGCTCCCGGACTAGCGGGAGGTGGTACGAGCAGTACTTC.

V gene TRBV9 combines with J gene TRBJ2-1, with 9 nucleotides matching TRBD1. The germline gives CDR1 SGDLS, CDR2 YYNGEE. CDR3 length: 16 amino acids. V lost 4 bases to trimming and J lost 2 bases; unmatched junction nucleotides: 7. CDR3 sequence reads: CASSKGGQGTYNEQFF. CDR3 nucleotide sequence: TGTGCCAGCAGCAAGGGGGGACAGGGAACCTACAATGAGCAGTTCTTC.

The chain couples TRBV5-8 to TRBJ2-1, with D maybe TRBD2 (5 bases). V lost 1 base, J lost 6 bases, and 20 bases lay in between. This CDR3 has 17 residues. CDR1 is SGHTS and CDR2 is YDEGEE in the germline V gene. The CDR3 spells CASSLPGKTSAGNEQFF. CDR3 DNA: TGTGCCAGCAGCTTGCCGGGAAAAACATCGGCGGGCAATGAGCAGTTCTTC.

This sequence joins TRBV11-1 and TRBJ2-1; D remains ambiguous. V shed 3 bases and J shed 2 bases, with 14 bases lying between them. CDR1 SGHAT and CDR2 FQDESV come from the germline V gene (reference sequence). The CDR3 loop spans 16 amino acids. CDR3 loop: CASSFGIAGTYNEQFF. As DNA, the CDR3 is TGTGCCAGCAGCTTCGGAATAGCCGGCACCTACAATGAGCAGTTCTTC.

CDR3 in amino acids: CASSLPALRDTSYNEQFF. The CDR3 coding sequence is TGTGCCAGCTCACTTCCAGCGTTGCGGGATACCTCCTACAATGAGCAGTTCTTC. The chain has TRBV18 and TRBJ2-1, with TRBD2 as a possible D gene (6 bases). V was clipped by 4 bases and J by 0 bases, with 19 bases between them. This CDR3 comprises 18 residues. Germline V gene sequence: CDR1 KGHSH, CDR2 LQKENI.

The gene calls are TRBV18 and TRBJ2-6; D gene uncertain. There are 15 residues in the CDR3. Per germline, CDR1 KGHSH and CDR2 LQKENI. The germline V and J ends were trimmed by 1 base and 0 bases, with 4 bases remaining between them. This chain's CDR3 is CASSPQGSGANVLTF. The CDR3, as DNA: TGTGCCAGCTCACCACAGGGCTCTGGGGCCAACGTCCTGACTTTC.

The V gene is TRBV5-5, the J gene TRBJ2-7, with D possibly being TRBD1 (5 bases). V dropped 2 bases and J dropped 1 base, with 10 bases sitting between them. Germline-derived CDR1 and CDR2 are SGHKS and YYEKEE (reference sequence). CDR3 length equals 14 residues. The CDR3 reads CASSFPGMSYEQYF. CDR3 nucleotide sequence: TGTGCCAGCAGCTTTCCAGGGATGTCCTACGAGCAGTACTTC.

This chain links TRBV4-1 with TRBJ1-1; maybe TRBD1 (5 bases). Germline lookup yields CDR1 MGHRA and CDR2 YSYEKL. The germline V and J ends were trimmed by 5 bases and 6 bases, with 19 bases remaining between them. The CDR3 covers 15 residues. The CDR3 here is CASSNRISGVAEAFF. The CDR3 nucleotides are TGCGCCAGCAGCAACCGAATATCGGGGGTGGCTGAAGCTTTCTTT.

The CDR3 protein is CASSLEFYRPKGTGELFF. The DNA of the CDR3 is TGTGCCAGCAGCTTAGAGTTTTACAGGCCTAAGGGCACCGGGGAGCTGTTTTTT. The chain recombines TRBV11-1 with TRBJ2-2; TRBD1 is a possible D gene (5 bases). The CDR3 is 18 amino acids. Trimming took off 1 base at V and 4 bases at J, with 19 bases between the two ends. CDR1 and CDR2 (germline): SGHAT, FQDESV (reference sequence). Filled out from reference TRBV11-1 and TRBJ2-2, the complete variable domain reads EAEVAQSPRYKITEKSQAVAFWCDPISGHATLYWYRQILGQGPELLVQFQDESVVDDSQLPKDRFSAERLKGVDSTLKIQPAELGDSAMYLCASSLEFYRPKGTGELFFGEGSRLTVL.

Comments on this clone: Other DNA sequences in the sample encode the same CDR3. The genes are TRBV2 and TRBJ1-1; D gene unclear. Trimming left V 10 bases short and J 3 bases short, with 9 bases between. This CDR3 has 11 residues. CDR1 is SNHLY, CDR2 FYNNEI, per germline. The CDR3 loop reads CATRWDTEAFF. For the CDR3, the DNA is TGTGCCACTAGGTGGGACACTGAAGCTTTCTTT.

The DNA for the CDR3 is TGCGCCAGCAGCCCAGGGTCCACAGCAACTAATGAAAAACTGTTTTTT. This encodes CASSPGSTATNEKLFF. This chain connects TRBV4-1 to TRBJ1-4, with a possible D match to TRBD1 (5 bases). Germline V gene lookup returns CDR1 MGHRA and CDR2 YSYEKL. The length of the CDR3 is 16 residues. Trimming stripped 4 bases from V and 0 bases from J, with 12 bases between.

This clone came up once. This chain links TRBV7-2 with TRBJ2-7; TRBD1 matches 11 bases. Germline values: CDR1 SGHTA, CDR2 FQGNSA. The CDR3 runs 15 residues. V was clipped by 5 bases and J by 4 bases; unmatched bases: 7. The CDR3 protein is CASSPGTGGVYEQYF. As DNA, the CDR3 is TGTGCCAGCAGCCCCGGGACAGGGGGGGTATACGAGCAGTACTTC.

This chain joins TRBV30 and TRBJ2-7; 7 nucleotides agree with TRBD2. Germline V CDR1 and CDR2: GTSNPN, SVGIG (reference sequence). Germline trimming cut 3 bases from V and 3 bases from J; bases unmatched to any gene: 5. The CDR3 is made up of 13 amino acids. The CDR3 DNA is TGTGCCTGGAGAGTGGGAGGGAGCTACGAGCAGTACTTC. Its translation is CAWRVGGSYEQYF.

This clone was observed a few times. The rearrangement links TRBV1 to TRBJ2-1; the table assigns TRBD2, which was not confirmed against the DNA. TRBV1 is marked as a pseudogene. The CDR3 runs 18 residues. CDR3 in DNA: TGCACCAGCAGCCAAGATGATCCTAGCGGGAGGGCCCGGAATGAGCAGTTCTTC. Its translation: CTSSQDDPSGRARNEQFF.

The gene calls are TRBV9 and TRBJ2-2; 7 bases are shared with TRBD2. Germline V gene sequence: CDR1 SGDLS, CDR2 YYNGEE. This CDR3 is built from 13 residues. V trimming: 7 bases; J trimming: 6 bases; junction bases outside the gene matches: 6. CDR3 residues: CASGRALAGELFF. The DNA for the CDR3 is TGTGCCAGCGGGAGGGCCCTCGCCGGGGAGCTGTTTTTT.

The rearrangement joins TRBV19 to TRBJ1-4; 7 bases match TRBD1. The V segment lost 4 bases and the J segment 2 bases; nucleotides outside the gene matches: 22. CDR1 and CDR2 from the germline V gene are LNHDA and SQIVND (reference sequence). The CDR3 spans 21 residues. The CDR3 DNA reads TGTGCCAGTAGTAAGCAGGGGGATTGGACAAGCGGGGAAAGGACTAATGAAAAACTGTTTTTT. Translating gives CASSKQGDWTSGERTNEKLFF.